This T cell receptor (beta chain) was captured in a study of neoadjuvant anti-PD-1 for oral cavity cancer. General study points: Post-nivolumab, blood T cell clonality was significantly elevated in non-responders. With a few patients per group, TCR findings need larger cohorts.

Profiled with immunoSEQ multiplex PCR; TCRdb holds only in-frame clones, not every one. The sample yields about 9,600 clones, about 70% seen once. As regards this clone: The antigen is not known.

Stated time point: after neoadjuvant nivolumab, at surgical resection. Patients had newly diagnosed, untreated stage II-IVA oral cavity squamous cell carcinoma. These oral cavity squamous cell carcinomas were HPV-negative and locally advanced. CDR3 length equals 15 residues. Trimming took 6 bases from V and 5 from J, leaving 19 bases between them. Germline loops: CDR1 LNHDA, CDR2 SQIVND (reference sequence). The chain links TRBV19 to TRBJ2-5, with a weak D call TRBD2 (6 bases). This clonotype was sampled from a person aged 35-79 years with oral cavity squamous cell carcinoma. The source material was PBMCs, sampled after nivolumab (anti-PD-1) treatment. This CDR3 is CASSIRLTSTETQYF. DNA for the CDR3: TGTGCCAGTAGCATTCGCCTTACTAGCACGGAGACCCAGTACTTC. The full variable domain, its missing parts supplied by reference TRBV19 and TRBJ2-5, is DGGITQSPKYLFRKEGQNVTLSCEQNLNHDAMYWYRQDPGQGLRLIYYSQIVNDFQKGDIAEGYSVSREKKESFPLTVTSAQKNPTAFYLCASSIRLTSTETQYFGPGTRLLVL.